These 16 T cell receptor beta chains share one sample of origin, sequenced in a study of cytomegalovirus exposure and HLA in healthy donors. The study ran its PCR with 60 Vbeta and 13 Jbeta primers. Measured with immunoSEQ multiplex PCR; TCRdb has only the in-frame clones, and not every one. The table lists roughly 180,000 clones, under 80% of them singletons. Sequencing was carried out using PBMCs. These receptor sequences come from a woman aged 30 to 39 in good health and CMV-seropositive.

This chain links TRBV5-5 with TRBJ1-4; 10 bases match TRBD1. The ends lost 3 bases at V and 8 bases at J; junction bases unmatched: 7. CDR1 and CDR2 (germline): SGHKS, YYEKEE (reference sequence). The CDR3 sequence is 15 residues long. Written as DNA, the CDR3 is TGTGCCAGCAGCTACCCCGGGACAGGGGCGGAAAAACTGTTTTTT. Amino acid sequence: CASSYPGTGAEKLFF.

The genes are TRBV19 and TRBJ2-3; 8 bases align to TRBD2. V was clipped by 1 base and J by 4 bases; unmatched bases: 1. Germline CDR1 reads LNHDA; CDR2 reads SQIVND (reference sequence). The CDR3 totals 14 residues. CDR3 nucleotide sequence: TGTGCCAGTAGTATAGCGGGGGGGCCAGATACGCAGTATTTT. Protein product: CASSIAGGPDTQYF.

This clone has only one observation. The chain couples TRBV6-5 to TRBJ2-7; TRBD2 matches 8 bases. Germline CDR1 reads MNHEY; CDR2 reads SVGAGI. V lost 6 bases, J lost 3 bases, and 4 bases stayed unmatched. This CDR3 is 13 amino acids long. In nucleotides, the CDR3 is TGTGCCAGCAGAAGCGGGGGCCGCTACGAGCAGTACTTC. Translated, it gives CASRSGGRYEQYF.

The chain joins TRBV7-8 to TRBJ2-7; tentatively, D is TRBD1 (6 bases). V gave up 5 bases and J gave up 5 bases, with 16 bases separating them. Germline CDR1 and CDR2: SGHVS and FQNEAQ. This CDR3 spans 14 amino acids. Here the CDR3 reads CASSQRDTSHEQYF. The DNA of the CDR3 is TGTGCCAGCAGCCAACGGGACACCTCGCACGAGCAGTACTTC.

The sample holds one count of this clone. The chain couples TRBV5-1 to TRBJ2-1; 9 nucleotides line up with TRBD2. After removal of 4 bases from V and 1 base from J, the junction contained 6 bases not matched to a gene. The length of the CDR3 is 16 residues. CDR1 and CDR2 from the germline V gene are SGHRS and YFSETQ. The CDR3 DNA follows: TGCGCCAGCAGCACCTCAGCGGGGGGTTCCTACAATGAGCAGTTCTTC. This gives the protein CASSTSAGGSYNEQFF.

A single count supports this clone. The rearrangement uses TRBV5-1 and TRBJ2-1, with 8 positions matching TRBD1. Germline CDR1 and CDR2: SGHRS and YFSETQ. The J segment lost 0 bases and the V segment lost 5 bases, leaving 4 bases of the junction unmatched. This CDR3 has 15 residues. CDR3 sequence reads: CASRLTGGSYNEQFF. DNA of the CDR3: TGCGCCAGCAGACTAACAGGGGGCTCCTACAATGAGCAGTTCTTC.

The chain uses TRBV7-9 and TRBJ2-2; 12 positions match TRBD2. Trimming cost V 2 bases and J 1 base; bases outside gene matches: 5. The CDR3 loop spans 18 amino acids. The germline CDR1 and CDR2 sequences are SEHNR and FQNEAQ (reference sequence). The DNA for the CDR3 is TGTGCCAGCAGCTTACTAGCGGGGGGGCCCCTGAACACCGGGGAGCTGTTTTTT. It is translated as CASSLLAGGPLNTGELFF.

The chain has TRBV15 and TRBJ2-7, with TRBD1 matching 8 bases. The germline V gene encodes CDR1 LNHNV and CDR2 YYDKDF (reference sequence). The ends lost 4 bases at V and 6 bases at J; junction bases unmatched: 8. This CDR3 spans 14 amino acids. CDR3 DNA sequence: TGTGCCACCAGCAAGGACAGGGTGTCTCTCGAGCAGTACTTC. Residues: CATSKDRVSLEQYF.

The chain links TRBV6-6 to TRBJ2-3, with D maybe TRBD1 (6 bases). With 5 bases removed from V and 1 base from J, the gap between germline ends came to 16 bases. This CDR3 has 16 amino acids. Germline assignment: CDR1 MNHNY and CDR2 SVGAGI (reference sequence). This chain's CDR3 is CASSQNRQVRTDTQYF. The CDR3 coding sequence is TGTGCCAGCAGTCAAAACCGACAGGTTCGCACAGATACGCAGTATTTT.

The chain joins TRBV14 to TRBJ2-1, with 9 bases aligning to TRBD1. The CDR3 extends over 14 amino acids. The junction had 2 bases not matched to a gene; V was cut back by 4 bases and J by 4 bases. CDR1 is SGHDN, CDR2 FVKESK, per germline. Here the CDR3 reads CASSPGTGYNEQFF. As DNA, the CDR3 is TGTGCCAGCAGCCCCGGGACAGGGTACAATGAGCAGTTCTTC.

This chain links TRBV29-1 with TRBJ2-7, with D tentatively TRBD1 (6 bases). Trimming cost V 3 bases and J 0 bases, with 9 bases left between them. In germline, CDR1 is SQVTM, CDR2 ANQGSEA. The CDR3 totals 13 residues. The CDR3 DNA reads as TGCAGCGTTGATTCGGACAGCTCCTACGAGCAGTACTTC. It yields the protein CSVDSDSSYEQYF.

V gene TRBV6-5 combines with J gene TRBJ1-2, with D possibly matching TRBD1 (6 bases). The CDR3 is made up of 13 amino acids. Per the germline V gene, CDR1 is MNHEY and CDR2 is SVGAGI. Trimming shortened V by 6 bases and J by 4 bases, and 12 bases separated the two germline ends. DNA for the CDR3: TGTGCCAGCAGCCTACAGGGAATCTATGGCTACACCTTC. Translation gives CASSLQGIYGYTF.

The rearrangement joins TRBV6-5 to TRBJ2-1; TRBD2 aligns across 7 bases. The CDR3 length is 16 residues. CDR1 is MNHEY and CDR2 is SVGAGI in the germline V gene. Losses at the gene ends were 0 bases for V and 5 bases for J; bases not matched to a gene: 7. This CDR3 is CASSYSRLAANNEQFF. The CDR3 DNA reads as TGTGCCAGCAGTTACTCTCGACTAGCCGCCAACAATGAGCAGTTCTTC.

V usage is TRBV27 and J usage is TRBJ2-2; D gene ambiguous. V was clipped by 2 bases and J by 7 bases, with 8 bases between them. Germline V gene lookup returns CDR1 MNHEY and CDR2 SMNVEV (reference sequence). This CDR3 contains 13 residues. Here the CDR3 DNA reads TGTGCCAGCAGTTTACAAGCTGGCGGGGAGCTGTTTTTT. This gives the protein CASSLQAGGELFF.

The sample holds one count of this clone. The chain recombines TRBV30 with TRBJ2-3; TRBD2 matches 8 bases. Germline CDR1 GTSNPN, CDR2 SVGIG (reference sequence). The CDR3 has 18 residues. Trimming took 0 bases from V and 4 from J; bases not matched to a gene: 15. The CDR3 DNA reads TGTGCCTGGAGTGTACTTTTTCGGGAGGGCCCAGGGTCAGATACGCAGTATTTT. Its protein is CAWSVLFREGPGSDTQYF.

V gene TRBV9 combines with J gene TRBJ2-7; possibly TRBD1 for D (6 bases). Trimming took off 3 bases at V and 4 bases at J, with 14 bases between the two ends. Germline assignment: CDR1 SGDLS and CDR2 YYNGEE. This CDR3 contains 14 residues. CDR3 nucleotide sequence: TGTGCCAGCAGCGCCGCAGGGGTGTGGTACGAGCAGTACTTC. Protein sequence: CASSAAGVWYEQYF.